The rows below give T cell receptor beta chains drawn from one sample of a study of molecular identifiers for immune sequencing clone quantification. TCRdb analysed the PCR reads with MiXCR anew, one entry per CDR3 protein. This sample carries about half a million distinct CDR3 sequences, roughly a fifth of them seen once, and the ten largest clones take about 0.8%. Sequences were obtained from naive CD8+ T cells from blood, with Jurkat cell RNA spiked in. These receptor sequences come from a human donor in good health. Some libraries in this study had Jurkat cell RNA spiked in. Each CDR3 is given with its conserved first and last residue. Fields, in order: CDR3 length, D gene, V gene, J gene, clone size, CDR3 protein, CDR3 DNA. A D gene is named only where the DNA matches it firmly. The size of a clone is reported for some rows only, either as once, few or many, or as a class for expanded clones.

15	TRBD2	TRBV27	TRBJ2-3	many	CASSRASGGLDTQYF	TGTGCCAGCAGTCGGGCCAGCGGGGGTCTAGATACGCAGTATTTT
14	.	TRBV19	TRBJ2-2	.	CASIGLPDYGELFF	TGTGCCAGTATTGGTCTCCCTGACTACGGGGAGCTGTTTTTT
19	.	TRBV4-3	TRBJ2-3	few	CASSQDRAIGDLAADTQYF	TGCGCCAGCAGCCAAGATAGGGCGATAGGGGACCTGGCGGCAGATACGCAGTATTTT
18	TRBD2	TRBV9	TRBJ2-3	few	CASSVEGSSGGVRDTQYF	TGTGCCAGCAGCGTAGAAGGGTCGAGCGGGGGGGTCCGGGATACGCAGTATTTT
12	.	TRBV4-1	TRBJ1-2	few	CASSIGGYGYTF	TGCGCCAGCAGTATAGGAGGGTACGGCTACACCTTC
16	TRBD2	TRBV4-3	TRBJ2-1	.	CASSQEGLAVYNEQFF	TGCGCCAGCAGCCAAGAAGGACTAGCGGTCTACAATGAGCAGTTCTTC
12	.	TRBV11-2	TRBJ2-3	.	CASSLTTDTRYF	TGTGCCAGCAGCTTGACGACAGATACGCGGTATTTT
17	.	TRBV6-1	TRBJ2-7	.	CASSEAGPPVSSYEQYF	TGTGCCAGCAGTGAAGCGGGACCCCCGGTGAGCTCCTACGAGCAGTACTTC
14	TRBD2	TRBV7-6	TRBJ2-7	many	CASNSGLPGGEQYF	TGTGCCTCCAATAGCGGGCTCCCGGGGGGGGAGCAGTACTTC
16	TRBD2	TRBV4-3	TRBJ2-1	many	CASSQDASSGYNEQFF	TGCGCCAGCAGCCAAGATGCGTCTAGCGGGTACAATGAGCAGTTCTTC
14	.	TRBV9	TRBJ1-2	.	CASSVGGDNYGYTF	TGTGCCAGCAGCGTAGGAGGAGATAACTATGGCTACACCTTC
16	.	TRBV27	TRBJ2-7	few	CASSLARPSPAYEQYF	TGTGCCAGCAGTTTAGCTCGACCTAGCCCGGCCTACGAGCAGTACTTC
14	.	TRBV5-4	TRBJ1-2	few	CASSWGTDVYGYTF	TGTGCCAGCAGCTGGGGGACGGATGTCTATGGCTACACCTTC
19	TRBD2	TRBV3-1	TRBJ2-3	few	CASSQAKPPTSGEPDTQYF	TGTGCCAGCAGCCAAGCCAAGCCCCCGACTAGCGGGGAACCAGATACGCAGTATTTT
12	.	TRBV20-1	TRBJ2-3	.	CSAFGTTDTQYF	TGCAGTGCTTTTGGGACCACAGATACGCAGTATTTT
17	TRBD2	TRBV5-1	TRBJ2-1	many	CASSWGPGLAGPDEQFF	TGCGCCAGCAGCTGGGGGCCGGGACTAGCGGGACCCGATGAGCAGTTCTTC
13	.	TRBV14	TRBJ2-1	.	CASSPYILNEQFF	TGTGCCAGCAGCCCATACATCCTAAATGAGCAGTTCTTC
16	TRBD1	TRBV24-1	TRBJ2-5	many	CATSDLPGQGQETQYF	TGTGCCACCAGTGATTTGCCCGGACAGGGCCAAGAGACCCAGTACTTC
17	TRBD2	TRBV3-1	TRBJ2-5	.	CASSQGTSGGPRETQYF	TGTGCCAGCAGCCAAGGGACTAGCGGGGGGCCTCGAGAGACCCAGTACTTC
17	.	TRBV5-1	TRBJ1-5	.	CASSLGDGQCSNQPQHF	TGCGCCAGCAGCTTGGGGGATGGACAGTGTAGCAATCAGCCCCAGCATTTT
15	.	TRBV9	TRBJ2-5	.	CASSVGFQGKETQYF	TGTGCCAGCAGCGTAGGTTTCCAGGGGAAAGAGACCCAGTACTTC
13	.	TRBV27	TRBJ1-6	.	CASSLWSNSPLHF	TGTGCCAGCAGTCTCTGGAGTAATTCACCCCTCCACTTT
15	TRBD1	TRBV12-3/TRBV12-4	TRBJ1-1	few	CASSLQGATDTEAFF	TGTGCCAGCAGTCTACAGGGGGCTACTGACACTGAAGCTTTCTTT
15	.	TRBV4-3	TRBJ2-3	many	CASSQDHRGSDTQYF	TGCGCCAGCAGCCAAGATCACCGGGGTTCAGATACGCAGTATTTT
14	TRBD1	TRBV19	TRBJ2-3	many	CASKTGVGTDTQYF	TGTGCCAGTAAGACAGGGGTAGGCACAGATACGCAGTATTTT
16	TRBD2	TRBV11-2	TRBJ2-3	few	CASSLKVLRGGDTQYF	TGTGCCAGCAGCTTAAAAGTCTTGCGGGGGGGAGATACGCAGTATTTT
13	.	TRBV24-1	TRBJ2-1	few	CATSDYSYNEQFF	TGTGCCACCAGTGATTATAGTTACAATGAGCAGTTCTTC
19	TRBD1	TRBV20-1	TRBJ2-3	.	CSARDLSGQGAEFPDTQYF	TGCAGTGCTAGAGATCTTAGCGGACAGGGGGCGGAATTCCCAGATACGCAGTATTTT
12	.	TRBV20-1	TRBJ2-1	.	CSARSPRGEQFF	TGCAGTGCTAGATCACCGCGTGGGGAGCAGTTCTTC
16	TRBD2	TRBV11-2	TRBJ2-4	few	CASSLLRGGAKNIQYF	TGTGCCAGCAGCTTATTGCGGGGGGGAGCCAAAAACATTCAGTACTTC
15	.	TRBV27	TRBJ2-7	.	CAGSLYSPSSYEQYF	TGTGCCGGCAGTTTATACAGTCCGAGCTCCTACGAGCAGTACTTC
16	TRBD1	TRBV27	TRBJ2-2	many	CASSLVPRGRTGELFF	TGTGCCAGCAGTTTAGTTCCCAGGGGGCGCACCGGGGAGCTGTTTTTT
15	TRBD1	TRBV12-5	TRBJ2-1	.	CASGDPGQGLREQFF	TGTGCTAGTGGGGATCCGGGACAGGGACTGAGGGAGCAGTTCTTC
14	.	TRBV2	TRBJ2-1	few	CASSYQGTYNEQFF	TGTGCCAGCAGTTATCAGGGAACCTACAATGAGCAGTTCTTC
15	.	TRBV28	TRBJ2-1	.	CASSFRDTHYNEQFF	TGTGCCAGCAGTTTCCGGGACACACATTACAATGAGCAGTTCTTC
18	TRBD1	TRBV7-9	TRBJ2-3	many	CASSSLDLGQGIPDTQYF	TGTGCCAGCAGCTCCCTTGACCTTGGACAGGGGATTCCAGATACGCAGTATTTT